This TCR beta chain was identified during a study of identical twins. The study, taken as a whole, reports: Twins' excess sharing was less marked for out-of-frame beta sequences.

Remarks on this clonotype: Antigen: not known.

Germline V lookup: CDR1 SGHRS, CDR2 YFSETQ. The CDR3 is 13 residues long. V was cut by 1 base and J by 11 bases, with 15 bases left in between. Each CDR3 protein is one row after TCRdb ran MiXCR on the 5' RACE reads. In the table there are 1.5 million to 2 million distinct CDR3 sequences, under 35% of which are singletons. This clonotype originated in a newborn girl in good health. The chain uses TRBV5-1 and TRBJ2-5, with no clear D. The sample comprised cord blood. This CDR3 reads CASSLNPRNGQYF. In DNA form, the CDR3 reads TGCGCCAGCAGCTTGAATCCTAGAAACGGGCAGTACTTC.